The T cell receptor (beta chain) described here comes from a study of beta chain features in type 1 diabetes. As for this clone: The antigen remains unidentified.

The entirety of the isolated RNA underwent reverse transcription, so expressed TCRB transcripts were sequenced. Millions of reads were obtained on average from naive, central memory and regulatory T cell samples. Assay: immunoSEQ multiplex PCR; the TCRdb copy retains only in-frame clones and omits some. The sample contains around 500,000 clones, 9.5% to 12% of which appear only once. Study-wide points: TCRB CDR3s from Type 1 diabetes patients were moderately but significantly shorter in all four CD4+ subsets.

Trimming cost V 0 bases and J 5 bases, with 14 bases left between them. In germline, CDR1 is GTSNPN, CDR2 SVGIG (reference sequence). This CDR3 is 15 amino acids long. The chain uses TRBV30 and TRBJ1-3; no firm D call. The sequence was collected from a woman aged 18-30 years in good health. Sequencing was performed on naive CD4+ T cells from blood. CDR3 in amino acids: CAWSVRSSIRNTIYF. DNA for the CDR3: TGTGCCTGGAGTGTACGGAGCAGTATCAGAAACACCATATATTTT.